This TCR beta chain was sequenced in a study of T cells expressing NK-cell markers. Study conclusions and caveats: The study found dominant NKG2C+ clonotypes at roughly 1.0-7.0% of CD8+ T cells in five or six donors.

TCRdb re-analyzed the 5' RACE reads; it lists each CDR3 protein once, without DNA. The sample table sets out roughly 390,000 distinct CDR3 sequences. Note on this clonotype: The antigen remains undetermined.

This CDR3 spans 14 amino acids. Germline loops: CDR1 KGHSH, CDR2 LQKENI. This chain connects TRBV18 to TRBJ2-7; checking the TCRdb D call of TRBD1 is not possible without DNA. The source is a man aged 18 to 69 in good health. Sequencing was done on a sample of blood T cells: a sorted CD56 or NKG2C T cell subset, CD4+ or CD8+ T cells, or bulk PBMC T cells (not recorded which). The CDR3: CASSPSGQGGRQYF.